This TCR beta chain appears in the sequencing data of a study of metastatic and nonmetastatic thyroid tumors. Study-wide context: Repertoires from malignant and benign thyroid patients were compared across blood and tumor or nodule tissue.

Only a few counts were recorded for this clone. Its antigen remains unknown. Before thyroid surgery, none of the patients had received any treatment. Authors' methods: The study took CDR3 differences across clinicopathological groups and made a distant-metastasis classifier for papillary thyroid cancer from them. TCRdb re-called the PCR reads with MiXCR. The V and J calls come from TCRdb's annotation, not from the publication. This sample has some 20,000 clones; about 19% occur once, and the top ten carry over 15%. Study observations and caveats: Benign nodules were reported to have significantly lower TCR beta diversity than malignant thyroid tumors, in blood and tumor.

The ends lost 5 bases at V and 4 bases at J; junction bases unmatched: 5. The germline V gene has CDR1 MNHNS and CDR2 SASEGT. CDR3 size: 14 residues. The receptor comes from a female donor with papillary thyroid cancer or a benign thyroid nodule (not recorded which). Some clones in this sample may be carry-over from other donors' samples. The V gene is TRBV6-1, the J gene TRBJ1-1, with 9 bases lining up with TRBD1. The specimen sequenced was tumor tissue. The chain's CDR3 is CASSPGQGRTEAFF. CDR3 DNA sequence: TGTGCCAGCAGTCCCGGACAGGGGCGCACTGAAGCTTTCTTT.